This T cell receptor beta chain is drawn from a study of T cell responses to AZD1222 COVID-19 vaccine. This table comes from immunoSEQ multiplex PCR, and its TCRdb copy is limited to in-frame clones, with some not included. The sample lists approximately 160,000 clones; 90% were seen once. CDR3 length equals 12 residues. CDR1 is SGHNT, CDR2 YENEEA, per germline. V was trimmed by 1 base and J by 8 bases, leaving 6 bases between them. The chain couples TRBV11-3 to TRBJ2-1, with D possibly TRBD2 on 5 matching bases. The sequence came from an adult in good health. This material consisted of peripheral blood, taken on day 0 of AZD1222 vaccination. CDR3 bases: TGTGCCAGCAGCTTAGGTAGCGATGAGCAGTTCTTC. This gives the protein CASSLGSDEQFF.